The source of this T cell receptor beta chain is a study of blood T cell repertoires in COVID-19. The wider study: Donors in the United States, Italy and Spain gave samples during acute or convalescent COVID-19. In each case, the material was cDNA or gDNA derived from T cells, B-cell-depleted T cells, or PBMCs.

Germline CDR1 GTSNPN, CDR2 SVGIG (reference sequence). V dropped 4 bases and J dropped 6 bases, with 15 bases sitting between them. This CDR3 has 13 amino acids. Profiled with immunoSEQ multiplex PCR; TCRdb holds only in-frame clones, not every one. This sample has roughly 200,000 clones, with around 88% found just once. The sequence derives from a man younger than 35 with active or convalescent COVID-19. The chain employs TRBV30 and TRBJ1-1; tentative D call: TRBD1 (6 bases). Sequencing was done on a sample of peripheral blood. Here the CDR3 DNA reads TGTGCCTGGACAGGGGCCGCCGACTCTGAAGCTTTCTTT. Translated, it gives CAWTGAADSEAFF.